This entry features one T cell receptor beta chain sequence. The assay was immunoSEQ multiplex PCR, and TCRdb's table has in-frame clones only and misses some. The repertoire holds about 89,000 clones, around 94% seen once, with approximately 0.25% in the top ten. The data were obtained in a study of technical replicates of blood from several donors. This CDR3 spans 12 amino acids. Looked up from germline, CDR1 is MGHRA and CDR2 is YSYEKL. V was pared by 1 base and J by 5 bases, with 4 bases between. This chain joins TRBV4-1 and TRBJ2-3; D unclear. This TCR was recovered from a human donor in good health. The sequenced sample was T cells isolated from PBMCs. The CDR3 is CASSQAEDTQYF. As DNA, the CDR3 is TGCGCCAGCAGCCAAGCAGAAGATACGCAGTATTTT.